The clone carrying this TCR beta chain was seen only once. Its specificity is not known. The sample originates from a study of T cell responses to AZD1222 COVID-19 vaccine. Whole-study findings and limits: Regions 160-218 and 743-854 dominated among vaccine-associated CD4 TCRs spanning spike. No repertoire was sampled before or during the peak T cell response, only after it.

The analysis combined second doses at about 4 or about 12 weeks. Data came from immunoSEQ multiplex PCR; TCRdb stores just in-frame clones and leaves some out. The sample consists of some 140,000 clones, 91% of them appearing once. Trimming cost V 4 bases and J 7 bases; bases outside gene matches: 15. Per germline, CDR1 SGHNT and CDR2 YYREEE (reference sequence). This CDR3 has 16 amino acids. The sequence was obtained from an adult who received the AZD1222 COVID-19 vaccine. The sequencing here drew on peripheral blood, taken 28 days after the second AZD1222 dose. The chain uses TRBV5-4 and TRBJ2-3, with 7 positions matching TRBD2. The CDR3 nucleotides read TGTGCCAGCAGCCCCCAGGTGGGAGGGAACTTTAATACGCAGTATTTT. Amino acid sequence: CASSPQVGGNFNTQYF.